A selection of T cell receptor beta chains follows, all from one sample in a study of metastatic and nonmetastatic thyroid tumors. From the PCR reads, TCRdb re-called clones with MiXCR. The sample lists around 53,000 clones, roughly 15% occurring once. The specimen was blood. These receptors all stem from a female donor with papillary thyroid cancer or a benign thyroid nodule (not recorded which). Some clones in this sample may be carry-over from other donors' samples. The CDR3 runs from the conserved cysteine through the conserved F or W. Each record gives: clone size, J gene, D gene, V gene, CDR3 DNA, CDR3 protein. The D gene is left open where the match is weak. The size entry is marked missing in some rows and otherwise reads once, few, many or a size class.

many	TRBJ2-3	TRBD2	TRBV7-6	TGTGCCAGCAGCTTAAGTACGGCGGGAGTAGATACGCAGTATTTT	CASSLSTAGVDTQYF
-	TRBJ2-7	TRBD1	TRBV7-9	TGTGCCAGCAGCGACCTCCGGACAGGGGGCTACGAGCAGTACTTC	CASSDLRTGGYEQYF
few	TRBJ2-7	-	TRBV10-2	TGCGCCAGCAGTGAGTCACGGGGATCGTACTTTTACGAGCAGTACTTC	CASSESRGSYFYEQYF
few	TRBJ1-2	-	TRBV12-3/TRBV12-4	TGTGCCAGCAGTTTAGCAGGTGACCTAGCGGGATACACCTTC	CASSLAGDLAGYTF
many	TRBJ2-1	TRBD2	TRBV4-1	TGCGCCAGCAGCCCCTCGGGACTAGAGGGCAATGAGCAGTTCTTC	CASSPSGLEGNEQFF
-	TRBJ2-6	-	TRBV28	TGTGCCAGCAGGGACCGCAACTCCCTATCTGGTGCCAACGTCCTGACTTTC	CASRDRNSLSGANVLTF
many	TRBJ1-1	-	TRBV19	TGTGCCAGTAGTTCCCGGGGAGGGGCTATTTTTATGAACACTGAAGCTTTCTTT	CASSSRGGAIFMNTEAFF
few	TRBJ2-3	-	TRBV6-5	TGTGCCAGCATTTACTCTGGGAGGCGGCGAGATACGCAGTATTTT	CASIYSGRRRDTQYF
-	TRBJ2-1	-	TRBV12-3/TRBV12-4	TGTGCCAGCAGCTGGGGAGTAGACAATGAGCAGTTCTTC	CASSWGVDNEQFF
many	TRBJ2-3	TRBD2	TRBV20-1	TGCAGTGCTATAGTCGCCTCAGCGGGAGATTTGACAGATACGCAGTATTTT	CSAIVASAGDLTDTQYF
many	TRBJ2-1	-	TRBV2	TGTGCCAGCAGCCCGCCCGGGATTCAAGGCTACAATGAGCAGTTCTTC	CASSPPGIQGYNEQFF
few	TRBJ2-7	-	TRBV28	TGTGCCATCAGCCCACCGGCAGGGGGGCCCTACGAGCAGTACTTC	CAISPPAGGPYEQYF
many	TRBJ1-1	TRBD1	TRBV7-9	TGTGCCAGCAGGTCAGGGGGCGAGGGCACTGAAGCTTTCTTT	CASRSGGEGTEAFF
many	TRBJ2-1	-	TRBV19	TGTGCCAGTAGTATAGGGGGGGGGCTGAGCTCCTACAATGAGCAGTTCTTC	CASSIGGGLSSYNEQFF
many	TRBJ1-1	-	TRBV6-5	TGTGCCAGCAGTTACTCGGCGGGGATGAACACTGAAGCTTTCTTT	CASSYSAGMNTEAFF
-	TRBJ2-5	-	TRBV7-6	TGTGCCAGCAGCTTAGGACGCCAAGAGACCCAGTACTTC	CASSLGRQETQYF
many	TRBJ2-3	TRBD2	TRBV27	TGTGCCAGCGCCGGGACTAGCGGACAATTCAGTTTGGCAGATACGCAGTATTTT	CASAGTSGQFSLADTQYF
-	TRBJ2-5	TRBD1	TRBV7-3	TGTGCCAGCAGCTTAGTTCCAGGGGGCCTCTTCGGGTCCCAGTACTTC	CASSLVPGGLFGSQYF
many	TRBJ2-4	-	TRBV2	TGTGCCAGCAGTGAATGGGGGTCCCCGGGAGCCAAAAACATTCAGTACTTC	CASSEWGSPGAKNIQYF
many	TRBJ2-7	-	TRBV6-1	TGTGCCAGCAGGCAACTACAGACAGCCTCCTACGAGCAGTACTTC	CASRQLQTASYEQYF
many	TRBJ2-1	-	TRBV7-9	TGTGCCAGCAGCCCGACCGGGGAATACAGGGTCTTC	CASSPTGEYRVF
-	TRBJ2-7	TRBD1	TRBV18	TGTACCAGCTCGGCAAACAGGGGGCTGAGCGAGCAGTACTTC	CTSSANRGLSEQYF
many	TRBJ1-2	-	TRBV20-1	TGCAGTGCGAGCCCCGGGTCTCCGGGCGGCTACACCTTC	CSASPGSPGGYTF
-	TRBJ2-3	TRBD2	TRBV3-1	TGTGCCAGCAGCCTGACCTTAGCGGGATCGCAGTATTTT	CASSLTLAGSQYF
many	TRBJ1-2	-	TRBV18	TGTGCCAGCTCACCACCGCCAGGCAGCTCTAACTATGGCTACACCTTC	CASSPPPGSSNYGYTF
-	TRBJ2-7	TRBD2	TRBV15	TGTGCCACCAGCAGAGATCCTAGCGGGAGTACCTCCTACGAGCAGTACTTC	CATSRDPSGSTSYEQYF
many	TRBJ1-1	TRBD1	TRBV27	TGTGCCAGCAGTTCCTTCGGGACAGGGAACACTGAAGCTTTCTTT	CASSSFGTGNTEAFF
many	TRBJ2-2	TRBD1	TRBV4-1	TGCGCCAGCAGCCAGACGGACAGGGGCGGCACCGGGGAGCTGTTTTTT	CASSQTDRGGTGELFF
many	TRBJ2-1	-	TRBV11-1	TGTGCCAGCACACCCACGGCCGCCAATGAGCAGTTCTTC	CASTPTAANEQFF
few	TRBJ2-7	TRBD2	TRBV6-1	TGTGCCAGCAGTGAAGAGGTCTGGAGCGGGGGCTACTACGAGCAGTACTTC	CASSEEVWSGGYYEQYF
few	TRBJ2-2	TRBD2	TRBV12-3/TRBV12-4	TGTGCCAGCAGCACCGGGACTAGTGGGATCCTTCACACCGGGGAACTGTTTTTT	CASSTGTSGILHTGELFF
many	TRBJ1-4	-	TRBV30	TGTGCCTGGAACCTAGGACGTCTTCATGAAAAACTGTTTTTT	CAWNLGRLHEKLFF
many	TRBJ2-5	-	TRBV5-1	TGCGCCAGCAGCTTGCGGCCACCGGGACAAAAGTCGGAGACCCAGTACTTC	CASSLRPPGQKSETQYF